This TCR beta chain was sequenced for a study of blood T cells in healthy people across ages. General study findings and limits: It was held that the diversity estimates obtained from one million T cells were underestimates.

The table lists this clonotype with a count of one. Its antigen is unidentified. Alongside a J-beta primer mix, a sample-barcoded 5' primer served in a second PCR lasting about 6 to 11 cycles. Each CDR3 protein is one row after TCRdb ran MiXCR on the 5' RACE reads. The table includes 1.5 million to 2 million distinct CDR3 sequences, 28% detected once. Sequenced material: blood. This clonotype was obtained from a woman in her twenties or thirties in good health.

Here the CDR3 DNA reads TGTGCCAGCAGTGGAAGGACTCTGAACACTGAAGCTTTCTTT. Translated: CASSGRTLNTEAFF. This chain joins TRBV28 and TRBJ1-1; no clear D. The CDR3 runs to 14 residues. V was cut by 5 bases and J by 0 bases, with 10 bases left in between. Germline V gene sequence: CDR1 MDHEN, CDR2 SYDVKM. Full variable domain (outside the CDR3, taken from reference TRBV28 and TRBJ1-1): DVKVTQSSRYLVKRTGEKVFLECVQDMDHENMFWYRQDPGLGLRLIYFSYDVKMKEKGDIPEGYSVSREKKERFSLILESASTNQTSMYLCASSGRTLNTEAFFGQGTRLTVV.